These 28 T cell receptor beta chains were all obtained from the same sample, sequenced in a study of T cell responses to AZD1222 COVID-19 vaccine. The data were produced by immunoSEQ multiplex PCR, yet TCRdb's version contains in-frame clones alone and is incomplete. This sample carries about 83,000 clones, 80% to 90% of them seen once, and the ten largest clones take around 3.5%. Sequences were derived from peripheral blood, sampled 28 days after the second AZD1222 dose. These receptor sequences come from an adult who received the AZD1222 COVID-19 vaccine.

The chain combines TRBV5-1 with TRBJ1-5, with 8 bases aligning to TRBD1. J was trimmed by 7 bases and V by 4 bases; bases with no gene match: 10. Germline CDR1 is SGHRS and CDR2 is YFSETQ. This CDR3 is built from 15 residues. The CDR3 sequence is CASSPGQDAWQPQHF. The CDR3 DNA reads TGCGCCAGCAGCCCGGGACAGGACGCCTGGCAGCCCCAGCATTTT.

This clone is a singleton in its sample. The chain employs TRBV20-1 and TRBJ2-1; D remains unclear. CDR1 and CDR2 from the germline V gene are DFQATT and SNEGSKA (reference sequence). V lost 5 bases to trimming and J lost 8 bases, with 7 bases between them. The CDR3 is made up of 10 amino acids. CDR3 bases: TGCAGTGCTCTCGTCGATGAGCAGTTCTTC. Its protein product is CSALVDEQFF.

The chain uses TRBV18 and TRBJ1-3, with 7 bases aligning to TRBD1. Losses at the gene ends were 3 bases for V and 4 bases for J; bases not matched to a gene: 9. Germline V CDR1 and CDR2: KGHSH, LQKENI. The CDR3 has 16 residues. The CDR3 sequence: CASSPDQTGTGNTIYF. CDR3 DNA: TGTGCCAGCTCACCGGATCAGACAGGGACAGGAAACACCATATATTTT. Combining the CDR3 with reference TRBV18 and TRBJ1-3 gives the whole variable domain NAGVMQNPRHLVRRRGQEARLRCSPMKGHSHVYWYRQLPEEGLKFMVYLQKENIIDESGMPKERFSAEFPKEGPSILRIQQVVRGDSAAYFCASSPDQTGTGNTIYFGEGSWLTVV.

This clone came up a few times. The chain combines TRBV30 with TRBJ1-4; no definite D call. The CDR3 consists of 11 residues. V was cut by 6 bases and J by 6 bases, with 8 bases left in between. Looked up from germline, CDR1 is GTSNPN and CDR2 is SVGIG (reference sequence). The CDR3 is CACGSDEKLFF. In DNA form, the CDR3 reads TGTGCCTGTGGGAGCGATGAAAAACTGTTTTTT.

J is TRBJ1-4 and V is TRBV6-5, with 11 bases fitting TRBD1. This CDR3 has 14 residues. V was pared by 6 bases and J by 9 bases, with 6 bases of the junction left unmatched. CDR1 is MNHEY and CDR2 is SVGAGI in the germline V gene. CDR3 coding DNA: TGTGCCAGCAGAGGGGACAGGGGGTTCCAAAAACTGTTTTTT. This sequence encodes CASRGDRGFQKLFF.

Only one count was recorded for this clone. The rearrangement links TRBV3-1 (or the pseudogene TRBV3-2) to TRBJ1-5, with D possibly being TRBD1 (6 bases). CDR3 size: 17 residues. The germline CDR1 and CDR2 sequences are LGHDT and YNNKEL (reference sequence). Trimming pared 0 bases from V and 1 base from J, leaving 13 bases between. CDR3 DNA sequence: TGTGCCAGCAGCCAAGATCTGGGGGGGCGAAGCAATCAGCCCCAGCATTTT. As protein: CASSQDLGGRSNQPQHF.

The CDR3 nucleotides are TGTGCCAGCAGTCGACAGGGGGACTACGAGCAGTACTTC. Its protein product is CASSRQGDYEQYF. The chain has TRBV2 and TRBJ2-7; the match to TRBD1 covers 9 bases. The CDR3 length is 13 residues. V was clipped by 5 bases and J by 3 bases; unmatched bases: 2. Germline CDR1 is SNHLY and CDR2 is FYNNEI.

The CDR3 bases are TGTGCCTGGAACAGCGGGGGTGGCACCGGGGAGCTGTTTTTT. This codes for CAWNSGGGTGELFF. The V gene is TRBV30, the J gene TRBJ2-2; 8 nucleotides line up with TRBD2. J was trimmed by 4 bases and V by 4 bases; bases with no gene match: 5. Germline V gene lookup returns CDR1 GTSNPN and CDR2 SVGIG (reference sequence). There are 14 residues in the CDR3.

The gene calls are TRBV6-4 and TRBJ2-3, with D possibly TRBD2 on 5 matching bases. The CDR3 is 14 amino acids. V lost 4 bases, J lost 1 base, and 9 bases lay in between. Germline CDR1 and CDR2: MRHNA and SNTAGT. CDR3 sequence: CASSALGGTDTQYF. In nucleotides, the CDR3 is TGTGCCAGCAGTGCCCTCGGGGGCACAGATACGCAGTATTTT.

The chain recombines TRBV7-2 with TRBJ2-1; 12 positions match TRBD2. Per the germline V gene, CDR1 is SGHTA and CDR2 is FQGNSA. Trimming removed 7 bases from V and 4 bases from J; junction bases left unmatched: 5. This CDR3 is 15 amino acids long. CDR3 in amino acids: CASTAGLAGYNEQFF. In DNA, the CDR3 is TGTGCCAGCACCGCGGGACTAGCGGGTTACAATGAGCAGTTCTTC.

The chain uses TRBV20-1 and TRBJ2-1, with D possibly TRBD2 on 6 matching bases. The CDR3 loop spans 11 amino acids. Looked up from germline, CDR1 is DFQATT and CDR2 is SNEGSKA (reference sequence). V was trimmed by 5 bases and J by 4 bases, leaving 6 bases between them. The CDR3 protein is CSAGGYNEQFF. In DNA, the CDR3 is TGCAGTGCTGGGGGGTACAATGAGCAGTTCTTC.

V gene TRBV19 combines with J gene TRBJ2-1; a weak D match, TRBD2 (6 bases). V was pared by 7 bases and J by 10 bases, with 14 bases between. The germline gives CDR1 LNHDA, CDR2 SQIVND (reference sequence). The CDR3 consists of 12 residues. This CDR3 is CASTWGVGEQFF. CDR3 nucleotides: TGTGCCAGTACCTGGGGGGTAGGAGAGCAGTTCTTC.

This chain's CDR3 is CASSISGGRTEAFF. The CDR3 region has the DNA TGTGCCAGTAGTATTTCGGGGGGGAGGACTGAAGCTTTCTTT. V gene TRBV19 combines with J gene TRBJ1-1; possibly TRBD1 for D (5 bases). The CDR3 length is 14 residues. Germline CDR1 is LNHDA and CDR2 is SQIVND (reference sequence). Trimming took 3 bases from V and 5 from J, leaving 13 bases between them.

The rearrangement joins TRBV9 to TRBJ1-2; no reliable D call. V dropped 0 bases and J dropped 3 bases, with 6 bases sitting between them. There are 13 residues in the CDR3. In germline, CDR1 is SGDLS, CDR2 YYNGEE. The DNA for the CDR3 is TGTGCCAGCAGCGTAGGAGGGTACTATGGCTACACCTTC. Protein sequence: CASSVGGYYGYTF.

The CDR3: CASGQAGELFF. CDR3 coding DNA: TGTGCCAGCGGACAGGCCGGGGAGCTGTTTTTT. This chain joins TRBV9 and TRBJ2-2; 7 positions match TRBD1. Germline CDR1 SGDLS, CDR2 YYNGEE. With V trimmed by 7 bases and J by 6 bases, 0 bases remained unmatched. The CDR3 spans 11 residues.

This chain joins TRBV6-2 or TRBV6-3 and TRBJ1-2; weak D call: TRBD1 (5 bases). V was cut by 0 bases and J by 2 bases, with 13 bases left in between. Germline loops: CDR1 MNHEY, CDR2 SVGEGT. The CDR3 totals 16 residues. In DNA form, the CDR3 reads TGTGCCAGCAGTTACTCGATCGGTGGGGCCAACTATGGCTACACCTTC. Amino acid sequence: CASSYSIGGANYGYTF.

The CDR3 protein is CASRDRETQPQHF. In DNA form, the CDR3 reads TGTGCCAGCCGGGACAGGGAAACTCAGCCCCAGCATTTT. The chain employs TRBV19 and TRBJ1-5, with 9 bases identical to TRBD1. Per the germline V gene, CDR1 is LNHDA and CDR2 is SQIVND (reference sequence). The CDR3 is 13 amino acids. V trimming: 9 bases; J trimming: 6 bases; junction bases outside the gene matches: 6. Full variable domain (rest looked up from reference TRBV19 and TRBJ1-5): DGGITQSPKYLFRKEGQNVTLSCEQNLNHDAMYWYRQDPGQGLRLIYYSQIVNDFQKGDIAEGYSVSREKKESFPLTVTSAQKNPTAFYLCASRDRETQPQHFGDGTRLSIL.

This clone showed up just a few times. Different DNA sequences within this sample yield the same CDR3. The chain couples TRBV6-5 to TRBJ1-2; weak D call: TRBD1 (5 bases). The V gene lost 6 bases and the J gene lost 4 bases, with 15 bases spanning the gap. CDR1 MNHEY and CDR2 SVGAGI come from the germline V gene. This CDR3 has 14 residues. The CDR3 sequence: CASSPDSGPYGYTF. CDR3 coding DNA: TGTGCCAGCAGCCCCGATTCAGGGCCCTATGGCTACACCTTC.

The chain links TRBV7-2 to TRBJ2-3; 11 nucleotides align to TRBD2. Germline V CDR1 and CDR2: SGHTA, FQGNSA. The CDR3 extends over 18 amino acids. Trimming cost V 0 bases and J 1 base; bases outside gene matches: 6. As DNA, the CDR3 is TGTGCCAGCAGCTTAGCTAGGCTAGCGGGAGGCCGCACAGATACGCAGTATTTT. Residues: CASSLARLAGGRTDTQYF. Filled out from reference TRBV7-2 and TRBJ2-3, the complete variable domain reads GAGVSQSPSNKVTEKGKDVELRCDPISGHTALYWYRQSLGQGLEFLIYFQGNSAPDKSGLPSDRFSAERTGGSVSTLTIQRTQQEDSAVYLCASSLARLAGGRTDTQYFGPGTRLTVL.

The rearrangement links TRBV5-1 to TRBJ2-7; the match to TRBD1 covers 9 bases. Losses at the gene ends were 0 bases for V and 2 bases for J; bases not matched to a gene: 6. This CDR3 is 16 amino acids long. The germline V gene has CDR1 SGHRS and CDR2 YFSETQ. CDR3 nucleotides: TGCGCCAGCAGCTTGGCCGGCGGGACAGGGACCTACGAGCAGTACTTC. It codes for CASSLAGGTGTYEQYF.

This chain connects TRBV25-1 to TRBJ2-5, with 10 bases lining up with TRBD2. V shed 5 bases and J 5 bases; nucleotides not matched to a gene: 5. This CDR3 comprises 14 residues. Germline V gives CDR1 MGHDK, CDR2 SYGVNS. The CDR3 here is CASSLAGGGETQYF. The CDR3 DNA reads TGTGCCAGCAGTTTAGCGGGAGGCGGGGAGACCCAGTACTTC. The full variable domain, completed using reference TRBV25-1 and TRBJ2-5, is EADIYQTPRYLVIGTGKKITLECSQTMGHDKMYWYQQDPGMELHLIHYSYGVNSTEKGDLSSESTVSRIRTEHFPLTLESARPSHTSQYLCASSLAGGGETQYFGPGTRLLVL.

The genes are TRBV7-9 and TRBJ2-7, with D unresolved. The CDR3 length is 11 residues. CDR1 and CDR2 from the germline V gene are SEHNR and FQNEAQ (reference sequence). V lost 2 bases, J lost 3 bases, and 2 bases lay in between. CDR3 region: CASSLNYEQYF. The CDR3 bases are TGTGCCAGCAGCTTAAACTACGAGCAGTACTTC.

The rearrangement links TRBV5-4 to TRBJ1-2, with no clear D. Germline V lookup: CDR1 SGHNT, CDR2 YYREEE (reference sequence). Trimming took off 4 bases at V and 2 bases at J, with 9 bases between the two ends. The CDR3 covers 13 residues. The CDR3 coding sequence is TGTGCCAGCAGCCGGGAGTCCAACTATGGCTACACCTTC. Translated, it gives CASSRESNYGYTF.

This chain joins TRBV5-6 and TRBJ1-5; D gene unclear. The CDR3 is 13 amino acids. Germline V CDR1 and CDR2: SGHDT, YYEEEE. Trimming took off 5 bases at V and 4 bases at J, with 10 bases between the two ends. The CDR3 DNA follows: TGTGCCAGCAGTAGGCTGGGTAATCAGCCCCAGCATTTT. It encodes CASSRLGNQPQHF.

The chain uses TRBV6-2 or TRBV6-3 and TRBJ1-6; D is uncertain. The length of the CDR3 is 12 residues. Germline V gene sequence: CDR1 MNHEY, CDR2 SVGEGT. The V gene lost 2 bases and the J gene lost 14 bases, with 10 bases spanning the gap. Here the CDR3 DNA reads TGTGCCAGCAGTTACCGAGGAGGGTCCCTCCACTTT. Translating gives CASSYRGGSLHF.

Only one count was recorded for this clone. The chain couples TRBV18 to TRBJ1-1; no clear D. Trimming cost V 3 bases and J 2 bases, with 7 bases left between them. Germline assignment: CDR1 KGHSH and CDR2 LQKENI. The CDR3 is 13 residues long. CDR3 sequence: CASSPVSNTEAFF. The CDR3 DNA is TGTGCCAGCTCACCCGTTTCCAACACTGAAGCTTTCTTT.

The chain combines TRBV18 with TRBJ1-2; unclear D gene. V lost 5 bases and J 1 base, leaving 11 bases between the germline ends. The germline V gene has CDR1 KGHSH and CDR2 LQKENI. CDR3 length: 14 residues. The CDR3 bases are TGTGCCAGCTCATCCGTGACCGATAACTATGGCTACACCTTC. It is translated as CASSSVTDNYGYTF.

V is TRBV7-9 and J is TRBJ2-7, with 8 bases fitting TRBD1. This CDR3 region has 14 residues. With V trimmed by 2 bases and J by 3 bases, 3 bases remained unmatched. Germline V gives CDR1 SEHNR, CDR2 FQNEAQ (reference sequence). Written as DNA, the CDR3 is TGTGCCAGCAGCTTACGCAGGGGGCACTACGAGCAGTACTTC. Amino acids: CASSLRRGHYEQYF. The full variable domain, its missing parts supplied by reference TRBV7-9 and TRBJ2-7, is DTGVSQNPRHKITKRGQNVTFRCDPISEHNRLYWYRQTLGQGPEFLTYFQNEAQLEKSRLLSDRFSAERPKGSFSTLEIQRTEQGDSAMYLCASSLRRGHYEQYFGPGTRLTVT.